The clone carrying this T cell receptor (beta chain) was counted many times. No antigen is known for it. With two-round multiplex PCR, TCR beta CDR3 sequences were amplified from genomic DNA. Initially, in first-round PCR, primers specific to each TRBV and TRBJ gene were used. TCRdb fed the multiplex PCR reads into MiXCR, producing one record per CDR3 protein. The top ten clones hold 15% of a sample with more than 30,000 distinct CDR3 sequences, approximately 39% of them seen once. The sample originates from a study of prognosis after radiotherapy for stage I lung cancer. General study results and limits: After stereotactic body radiation therapy, patients with later distant metastases showed lower Shannon entropy.

The trim removed 3 bases at V and 7 bases at J, leaving 3 bases unmatched. CDR1 is MGHRA and CDR2 is YSYEKL in the germline V gene. CDR3 size: 15 residues. The J gene is TRBJ2-1, the V gene TRBV4-1, with 13 bases fitting TRBD2. The source was PBMCs, collected before or after stereotactic body radiation therapy (not recorded which). The sequence came from a donor older than 45 with non-small cell lung cancer. The CDR3 nucleotides are TGCGCCAGCAGCCAGGGACTAGCGGGGTTAAATGAGCAGTTCTTC. This translates into CASSQGLAGLNEQFF.